This T cell receptor (beta chain) was captured in a study of T cell responses to AZD1222 COVID-19 vaccine. Study-level points and caveats: Spike-spanning, vaccine-associated CD4 TCRs were dominant at 160-218 and 743-854. Repertoires were collected only later (after the peak T cell response had occurred). Clonal diversity may have been underestimated, and the donors were mostly white British, with more females than males.

Germline V lookup: CDR1 LGHDT, CDR2 YNNKEL (reference sequence). This CDR3 spans 15 amino acids. The junction had 2 bases not matched to a gene; V was cut back by 0 bases and J by 1 base. Generated by immunoSEQ multiplex PCR, the TCRdb table keeps only in-frame clones and is missing some. Of tens of thousands of clones listed, over 75% were seen once; the top ten hold roughly 5.9%. As regards this clone: Its antigen is currently unknown.

This sample comprised peripheral blood, obtained 28 days after the second AZD1222 dose. The chain has TRBV3-1 (or the pseudogene TRBV3-2) and TRBJ1-1; 7 bases fit TRBD1. The receptor was derived from an adult who received the AZD1222 COVID-19 vaccine. This CDR3 is CASSQDNRGNTEAFF. In DNA, the CDR3 is TGTGCCAGCAGCCAAGATAACAGGGGGAACACTGAAGCTTTCTTT.